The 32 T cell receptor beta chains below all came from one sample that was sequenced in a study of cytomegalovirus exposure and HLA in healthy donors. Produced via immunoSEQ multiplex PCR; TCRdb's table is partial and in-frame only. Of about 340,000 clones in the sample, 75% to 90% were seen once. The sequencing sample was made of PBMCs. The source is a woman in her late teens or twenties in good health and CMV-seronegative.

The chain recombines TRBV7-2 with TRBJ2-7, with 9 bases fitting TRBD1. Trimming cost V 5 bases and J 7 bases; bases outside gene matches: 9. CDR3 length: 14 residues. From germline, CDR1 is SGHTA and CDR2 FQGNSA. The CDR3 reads CASSQGQGEGEQYF. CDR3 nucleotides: TGTGCCAGCAGCCAGGGACAGGGAGAGGGGGAGCAGTACTTC.

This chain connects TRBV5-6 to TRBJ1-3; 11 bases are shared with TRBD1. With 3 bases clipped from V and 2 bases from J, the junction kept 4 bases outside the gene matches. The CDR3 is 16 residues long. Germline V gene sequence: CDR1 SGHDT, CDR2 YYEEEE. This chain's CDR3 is CASSSPGQGAGNTIYF. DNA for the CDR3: TGTGCCAGCAGCTCGCCGGGACAGGGGGCTGGAAACACCATATATTTT.

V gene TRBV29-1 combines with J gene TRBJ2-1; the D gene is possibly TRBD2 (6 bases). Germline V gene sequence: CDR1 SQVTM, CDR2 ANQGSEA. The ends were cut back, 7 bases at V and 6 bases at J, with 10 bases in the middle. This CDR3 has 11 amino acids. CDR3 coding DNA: TGCAGCGAATTTAGCGGCAATGAGCAGTTCTTC. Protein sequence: CSEFSGNEQFF.

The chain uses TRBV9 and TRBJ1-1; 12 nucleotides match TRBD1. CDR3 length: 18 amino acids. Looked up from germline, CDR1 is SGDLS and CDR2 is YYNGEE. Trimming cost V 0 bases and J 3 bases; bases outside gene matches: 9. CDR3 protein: CASSVGGTGGRVDTEAFF. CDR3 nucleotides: TGTGCCAGCAGCGTAGGAGGGACAGGGGGCAGGGTGGACACTGAAGCTTTCTTT.

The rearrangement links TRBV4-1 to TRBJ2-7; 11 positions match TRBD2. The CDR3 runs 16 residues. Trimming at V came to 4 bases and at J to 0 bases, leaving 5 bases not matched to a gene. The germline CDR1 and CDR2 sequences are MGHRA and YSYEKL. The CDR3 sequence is CASSPQGLAASYEQYF. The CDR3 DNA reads TGCGCCAGCAGCCCCCAGGGACTAGCGGCCTCCTACGAGCAGTACTTC.

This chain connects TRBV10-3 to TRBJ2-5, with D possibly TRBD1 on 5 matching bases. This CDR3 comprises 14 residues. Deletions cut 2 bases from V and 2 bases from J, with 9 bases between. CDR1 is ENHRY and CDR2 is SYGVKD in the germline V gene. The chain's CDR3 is CAISEGAGQETQYF. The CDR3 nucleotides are TGTGCCATCAGTGAGGGGGCAGGGCAAGAGACCCAGTACTTC.

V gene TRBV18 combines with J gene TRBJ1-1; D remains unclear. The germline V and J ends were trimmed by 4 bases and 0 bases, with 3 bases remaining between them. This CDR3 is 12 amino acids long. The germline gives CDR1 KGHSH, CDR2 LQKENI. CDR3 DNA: TGTGCCAGCTCACAGCTGAACACTGAAGCTTTCTTT. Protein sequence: CASSQLNTEAFF. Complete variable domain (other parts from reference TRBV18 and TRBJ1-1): NAGVMQNPRHLVRRRGQEARLRCSPMKGHSHVYWYRQLPEEGLKFMVYLQKENIIDESGMPKERFSAEFPKEGPSILRIQQVVRGDSAAYFCASSQLNTEAFFGQGTRLTVV.

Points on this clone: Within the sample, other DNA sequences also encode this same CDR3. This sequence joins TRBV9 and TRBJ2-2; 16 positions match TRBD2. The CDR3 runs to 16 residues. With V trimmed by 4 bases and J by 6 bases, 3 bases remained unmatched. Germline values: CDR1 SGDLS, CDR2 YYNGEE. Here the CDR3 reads CASSPGLAGGPGELFF. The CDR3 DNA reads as TGTGCCAGCAGCCCGGGACTAGCGGGAGGGCCCGGGGAGCTGTTTTTT.

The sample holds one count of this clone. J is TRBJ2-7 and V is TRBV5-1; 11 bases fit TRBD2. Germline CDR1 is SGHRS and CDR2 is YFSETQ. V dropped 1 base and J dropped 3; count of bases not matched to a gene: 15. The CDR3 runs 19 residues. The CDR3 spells CASSLYQLSGTSGSYEQYF. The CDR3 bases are TGCGCCAGCAGCTTGTATCAATTATCCGGGACTAGCGGCAGCTACGAGCAGTACTTC.

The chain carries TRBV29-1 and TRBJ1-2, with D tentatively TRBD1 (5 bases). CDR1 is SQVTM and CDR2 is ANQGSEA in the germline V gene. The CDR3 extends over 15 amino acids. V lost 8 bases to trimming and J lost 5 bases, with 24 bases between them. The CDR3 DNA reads TGCAGCACCCCCCCCGGGGAGGGGACGGGGTATGGCTACACCTTC. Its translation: CSTPPGEGTGYGYTF.

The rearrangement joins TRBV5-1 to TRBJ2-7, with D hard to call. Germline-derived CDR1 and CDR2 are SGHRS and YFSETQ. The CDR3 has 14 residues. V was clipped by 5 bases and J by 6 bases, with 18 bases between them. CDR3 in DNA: TGCGCCAGCAGAGAGGCCGACTTCACTACCGAGCAGTACTTC. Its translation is CASREADFTTEQYF.

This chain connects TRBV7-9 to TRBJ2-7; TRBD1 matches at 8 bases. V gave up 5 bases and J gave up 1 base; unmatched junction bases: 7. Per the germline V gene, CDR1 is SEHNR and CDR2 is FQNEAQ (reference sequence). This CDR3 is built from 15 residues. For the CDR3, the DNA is TGTGCCAGCAGCCCCGGGACAGGCTTATCCTACGAGCAGTACTTC. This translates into CASSPGTGLSYEQYF.

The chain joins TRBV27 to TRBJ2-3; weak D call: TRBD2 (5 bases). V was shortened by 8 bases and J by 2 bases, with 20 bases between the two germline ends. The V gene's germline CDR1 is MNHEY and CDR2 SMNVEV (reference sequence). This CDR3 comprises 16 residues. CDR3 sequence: CASLPPGGKPTDTQYF. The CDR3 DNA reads TGTGCCAGCTTACCACCTGGAGGAAAACCCACAGATACGCAGTATTTT.

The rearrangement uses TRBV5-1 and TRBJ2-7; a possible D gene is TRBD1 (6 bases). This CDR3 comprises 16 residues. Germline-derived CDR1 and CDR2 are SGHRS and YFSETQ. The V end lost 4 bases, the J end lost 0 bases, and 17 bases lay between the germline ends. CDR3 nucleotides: TGCGCCAGCAGCAACGGACAGCTTTTGAGCTCCTACGAGCAGTACTTC. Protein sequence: CASSNGQLLSSYEQYF. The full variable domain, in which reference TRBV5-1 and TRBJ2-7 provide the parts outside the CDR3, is KAGVTQTPRYLIKTRGQQVTLSCSPISGHRSVSWYQQTPGQGLQFLFEYFSETQRNKGNFPGRFSGRQFSNSRSEMNVSTLELGDSALYLCASSNGQLLSSYEQYFGPGTRLTVT.

In DNA form, the CDR3 reads TGTGCCAGCAGCCGCCCACAGGGGGAGAGTGCGTCTGAGCAGTTCTTC. Its protein is CASSRPQGESASEQFF. J is TRBJ2-1 and V is TRBV7-9, with 8 bases identical to TRBD1. The CDR3 is 16 amino acids. Germline CDR1 and CDR2: SEHNR and FQNEAQ (reference sequence). Trimming at V came to 5 bases and at J to 9 bases, leaving 15 bases not matched to a gene.

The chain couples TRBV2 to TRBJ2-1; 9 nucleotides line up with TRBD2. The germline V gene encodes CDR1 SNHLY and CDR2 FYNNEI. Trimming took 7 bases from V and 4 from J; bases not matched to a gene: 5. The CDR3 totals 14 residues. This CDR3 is CASNRLAAYNEQFF. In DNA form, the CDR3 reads TGTGCCAGCAATAGACTAGCGGCGTACAATGAGCAGTTCTTC. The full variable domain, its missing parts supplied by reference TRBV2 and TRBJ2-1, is EPEVTQTPSHQVTQMGQEVILRCVPISNHLYFYWYRQILGQKVEFLVSFYNNEISEKSEIFDDQFSVERPDGSNFTLKIRSTKLEDSAMYFCASNRLAAYNEQFFGPGTRLTVL.

The CDR3 sequence: CASSVASGNTIYF. In DNA form, the CDR3 reads TGTGCCAGCAGTGTTGCGTCTGGAAACACCATATATTTT. The chain couples TRBV6-1 to TRBJ1-3; no definite D call. Germline lookup yields CDR1 MNHNS and CDR2 SASEGT. This CDR3 is built from 13 residues. V dropped 4 bases and J dropped 1 base, with 5 bases sitting between them.

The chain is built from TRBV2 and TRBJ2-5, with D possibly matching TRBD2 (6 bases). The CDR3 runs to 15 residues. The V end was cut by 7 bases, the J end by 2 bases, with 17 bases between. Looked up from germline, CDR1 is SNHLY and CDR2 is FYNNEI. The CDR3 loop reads CASTASLGGQETQYF. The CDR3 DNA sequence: TGTGCCAGCACCGCTTCTTTGGGGGGTCAAGAGACCCAGTACTTC.

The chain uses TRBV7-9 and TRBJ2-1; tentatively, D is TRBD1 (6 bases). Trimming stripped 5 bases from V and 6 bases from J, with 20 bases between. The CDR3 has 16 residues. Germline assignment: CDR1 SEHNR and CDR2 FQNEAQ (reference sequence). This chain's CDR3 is CASSPLGGPRSNEQFF. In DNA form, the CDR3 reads TGTGCCAGCAGCCCCTTAGGGGGACCCCGGAGCAATGAGCAGTTCTTC.

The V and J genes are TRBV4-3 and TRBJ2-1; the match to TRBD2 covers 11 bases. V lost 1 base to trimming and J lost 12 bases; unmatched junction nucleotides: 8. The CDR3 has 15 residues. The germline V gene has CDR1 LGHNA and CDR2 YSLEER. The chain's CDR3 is CASSQGELAGEGQFF. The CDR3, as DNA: TGCGCCAGCAGCCAAGGGGAACTAGCGGGAGAAGGGCAGTTCTTC.

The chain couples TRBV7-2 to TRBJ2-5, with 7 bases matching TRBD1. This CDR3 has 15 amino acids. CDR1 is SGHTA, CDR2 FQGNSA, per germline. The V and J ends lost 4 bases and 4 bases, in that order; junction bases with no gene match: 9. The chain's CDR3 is CASSSPGQGVETQYF. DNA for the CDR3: TGTGCCAGCAGCTCACCCGGGCAGGGGGTAGAGACCCAGTACTTC.

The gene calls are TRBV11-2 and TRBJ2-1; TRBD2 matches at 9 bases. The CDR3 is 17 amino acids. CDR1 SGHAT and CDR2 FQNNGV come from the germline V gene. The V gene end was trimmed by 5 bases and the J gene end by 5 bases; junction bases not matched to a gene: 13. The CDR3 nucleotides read TGTGCCAGCAGCCTCATCCAGGGCGGGAGGGACGACAATGAGCAGTTCTTC. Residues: CASSLIQGGRDDNEQFF.

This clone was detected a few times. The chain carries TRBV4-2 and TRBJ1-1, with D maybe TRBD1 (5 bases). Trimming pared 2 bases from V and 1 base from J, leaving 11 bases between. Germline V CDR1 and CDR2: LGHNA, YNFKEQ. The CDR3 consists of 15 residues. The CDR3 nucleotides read TGTGCCAGCAGCCAACTCGGGGGAACGAACACTGAAGCTTTCTTT. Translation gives CASSQLGGTNTEAFF.

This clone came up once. The CDR3 DNA is TGCGCCAGCAGCTTAGGACAGGGGTTCACAGATACGCAGTATTTT. This gives the protein CASSLGQGFTDTQYF. The V call is TRBV5-1, the J call TRBJ2-3, with 9 bases aligning to TRBD1. This CDR3 contains 15 residues. Germline CDR1 reads SGHRS; CDR2 reads YFSETQ. Trimming cost V 2 bases and J 2 bases; bases outside gene matches: 3.

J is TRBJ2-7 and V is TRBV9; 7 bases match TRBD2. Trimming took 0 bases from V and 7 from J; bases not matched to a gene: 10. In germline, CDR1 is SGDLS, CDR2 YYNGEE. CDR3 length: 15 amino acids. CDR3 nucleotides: TGTGCCAGCAGCGTAGGGTCTAGCGGCCAAAGGGAGCAGTACTTC. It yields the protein CASSVGSSGQREQYF.

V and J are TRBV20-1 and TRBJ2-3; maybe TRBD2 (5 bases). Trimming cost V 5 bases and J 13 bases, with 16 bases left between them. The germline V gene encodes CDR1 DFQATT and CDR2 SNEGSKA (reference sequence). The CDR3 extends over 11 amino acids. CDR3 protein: CSAPGVSGKYF. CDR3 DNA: TGCAGTGCTCCCGGGGTCTCCGGGAAGTATTTT.

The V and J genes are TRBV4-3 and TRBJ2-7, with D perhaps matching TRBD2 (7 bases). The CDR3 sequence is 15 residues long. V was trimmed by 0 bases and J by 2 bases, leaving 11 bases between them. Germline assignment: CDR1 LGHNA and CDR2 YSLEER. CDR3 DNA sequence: TGCGCCAGCAGCCAAGAATGGGGGGGGCCCTACGAGCAGTACTTC. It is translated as CASSQEWGGPYEQYF.

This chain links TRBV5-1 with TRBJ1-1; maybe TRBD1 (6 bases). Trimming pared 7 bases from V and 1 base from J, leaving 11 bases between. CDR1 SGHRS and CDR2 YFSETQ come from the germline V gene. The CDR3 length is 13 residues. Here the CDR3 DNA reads TGCGCCAGCCGGAGACAGGAGAACACTGAAGCTTTCTTT. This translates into CASRRQENTEAFF.

The CDR3 region is CAITQGQNTEAFF. DNA of the CDR3: TGTGCCATTACACAGGGACAGAACACTGAAGCTTTCTTT. V is TRBV10-3 and J is TRBJ1-1; a weak D match, TRBD1 (6 bases). The CDR3 is 13 amino acids. Trimming took off 9 bases at V and 1 base at J, with 12 bases between the two ends. The germline CDR1 and CDR2 sequences are ENHRY and SYGVKD.

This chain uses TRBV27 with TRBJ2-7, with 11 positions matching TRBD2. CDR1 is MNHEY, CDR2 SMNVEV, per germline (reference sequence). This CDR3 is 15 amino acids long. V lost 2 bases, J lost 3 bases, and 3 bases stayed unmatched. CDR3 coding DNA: TGTGCCAGCAGTTTACGACTAGCGGGATTCTACGAGCAGTACTTC. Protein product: CASSLRLAGFYEQYF.

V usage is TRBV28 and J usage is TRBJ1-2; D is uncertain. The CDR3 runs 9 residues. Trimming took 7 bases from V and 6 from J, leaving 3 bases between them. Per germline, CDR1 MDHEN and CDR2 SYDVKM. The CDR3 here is CASTDGYTF. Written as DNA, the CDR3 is TGTGCCAGCACTGATGGCTACACCTTC.

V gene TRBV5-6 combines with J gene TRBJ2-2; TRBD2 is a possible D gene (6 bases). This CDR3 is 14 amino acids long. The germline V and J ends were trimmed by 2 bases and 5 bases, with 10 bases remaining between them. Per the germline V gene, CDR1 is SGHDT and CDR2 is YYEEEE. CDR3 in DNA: TGTGCCAGCAGCTTTGGGGGGAGAACCGGGGAGCTGTTTTTT. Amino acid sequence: CASSFGGRTGELFF. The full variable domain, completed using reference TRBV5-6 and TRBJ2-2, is DAGVTQSPTHLIKTRGQQVTLRCSPKSGHDTVSWYQQALGQGPQFIFQYYEEEERQRGNFPDRFSGHQFPNYSSELNVNALLLGDSALYLCASSFGGRTGELFFGEGSRLTVL.